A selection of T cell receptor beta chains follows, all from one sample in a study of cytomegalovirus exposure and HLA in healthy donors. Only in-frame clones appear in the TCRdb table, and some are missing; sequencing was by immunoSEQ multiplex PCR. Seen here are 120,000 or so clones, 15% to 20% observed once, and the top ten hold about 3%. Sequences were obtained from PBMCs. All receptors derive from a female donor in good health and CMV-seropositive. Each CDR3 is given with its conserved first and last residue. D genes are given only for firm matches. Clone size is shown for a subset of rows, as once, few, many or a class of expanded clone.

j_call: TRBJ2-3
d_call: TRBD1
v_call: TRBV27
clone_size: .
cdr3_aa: CASRISQGISTDTQYF
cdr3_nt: TGTGCCAGCAGGATCTCACAGGGGATAAGCACAGATACGCAGTATTTT

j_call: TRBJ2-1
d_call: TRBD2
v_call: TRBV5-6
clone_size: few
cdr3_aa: CASTSLGSSGNPYNEQFF
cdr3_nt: TGTGCCAGCACTAGCTTGGGGTCTAGCGGGAACCCTTACAATGAGCAGTTCTTC

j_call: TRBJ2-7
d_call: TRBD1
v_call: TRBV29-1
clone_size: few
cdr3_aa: CSVGTGGSYEQYF
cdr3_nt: TGCAGCGTTGGGACAGGGGGCTCCTACGAGCAGTACTTC

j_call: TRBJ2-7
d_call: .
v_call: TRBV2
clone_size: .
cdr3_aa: CATQRTGRYEQYF
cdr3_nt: TGTGCCACCCAGCGGACTGGTAGGTACGAGCAGTACTTC

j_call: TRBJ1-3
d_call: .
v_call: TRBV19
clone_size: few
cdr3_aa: CASSQGSGNTIYF
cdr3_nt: TGTGCCAGTAGCCAGGGTTCTGGAAACACCATATATTTT

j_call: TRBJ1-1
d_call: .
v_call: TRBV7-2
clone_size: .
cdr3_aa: CASSPPAGGDYTEAFF
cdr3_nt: TGTGCCAGCAGCCCCCCCGCGGGGGGCGATTACACTGAAGCTTTCTTT

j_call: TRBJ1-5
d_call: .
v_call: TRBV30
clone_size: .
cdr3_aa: CVWSVASQGGNQPQHF
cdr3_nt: TGTGTCTGGAGTGTGGCCAGCCAGGGTGGCAATCAGCCCCAGCATTTT

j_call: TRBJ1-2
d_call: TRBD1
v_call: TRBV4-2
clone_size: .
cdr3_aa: CASSQEGTRQGAYGYTF
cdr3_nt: TGTGCCAGCAGCCAAGAGGGGACCCGACAGGGAGCCTATGGCTACACCTTC

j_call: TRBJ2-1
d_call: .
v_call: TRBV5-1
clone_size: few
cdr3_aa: CASSFSTGPGEQFF
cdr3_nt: TGCGCCAGCAGCTTCTCGACAGGCCCCGGTGAGCAGTTCTTC

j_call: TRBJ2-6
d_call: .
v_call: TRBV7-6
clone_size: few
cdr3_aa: CASSLGYGSGANVLTF
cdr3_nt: TGTGCCAGCAGCTTAGGGTACGGGTCTGGGGCCAACGTCCTGACTTTC

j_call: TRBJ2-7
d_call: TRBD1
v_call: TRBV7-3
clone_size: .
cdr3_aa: CASSLTGPSYEQYF
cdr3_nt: TGTGCCAGCAGCTTGACAGGGCCTAGCTACGAGCAGTACTTC

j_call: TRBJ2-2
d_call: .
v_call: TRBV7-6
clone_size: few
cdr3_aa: CASSWETGPTGELFF
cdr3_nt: TGTGCCAGCAGCTGGGAAACAGGGCCCACCGGGGAGCTGTTTTTT

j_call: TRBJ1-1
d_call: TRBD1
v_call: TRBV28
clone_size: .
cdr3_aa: CASSLMDRGNTEAFF
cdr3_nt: TGTGCCAGCAGCCTGATGGACAGGGGGAACACTGAAGCTTTCTTT

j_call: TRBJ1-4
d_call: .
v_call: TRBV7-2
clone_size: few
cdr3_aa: CASSVYRDSEKLFF
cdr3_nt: TGTGCCAGCAGCGTATACAGGGATTCTGAAAAACTGTTTTTT

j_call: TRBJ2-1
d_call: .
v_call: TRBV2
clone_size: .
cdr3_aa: CATQGRTYNEQFF
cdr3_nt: TGTGCCACCCAGGGAAGGACCTACAATGAGCAGTTCTTC

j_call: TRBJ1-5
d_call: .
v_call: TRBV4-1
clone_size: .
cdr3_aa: CASSPEGQGLNQPQHF
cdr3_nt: TGCGCCAGCAGCCCAGAGGGCCAGGGCCTCAATCAGCCCCAGCATTTT

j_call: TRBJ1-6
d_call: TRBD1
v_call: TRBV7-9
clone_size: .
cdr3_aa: CASSHGGAGGNSPLHF
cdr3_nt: TGTGCCAGCAGTCACGGCGGTGCAGGGGGGAATTCACCCCTCCACTTT

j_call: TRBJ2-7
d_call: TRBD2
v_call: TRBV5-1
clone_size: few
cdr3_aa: CASRWGSGSYEQYF
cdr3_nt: TGCGCCAGCAGGTGGGGAAGCGGGAGCTACGAGCAGTACTTC

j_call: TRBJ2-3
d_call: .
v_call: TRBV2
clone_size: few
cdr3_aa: CASSEFGLHQDTDTQYF
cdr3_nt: TGTGCCAGCAGTGAATTTGGACTACATCAGGACACAGATACGCAGTATTTT

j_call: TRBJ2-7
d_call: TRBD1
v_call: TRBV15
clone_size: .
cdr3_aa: CATSSLTGQVTGEQYF
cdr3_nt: TGTGCCACCAGCAGCCTAACGGGACAGGTGACGGGCGAGCAGTACTTC

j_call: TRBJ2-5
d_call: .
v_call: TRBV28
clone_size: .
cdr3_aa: CASSLPVAAAQETQYF
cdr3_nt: TGTGCCAGCAGTTTACCGGTGGCGGCAGCCCAAGAGACCCAGTACTTC

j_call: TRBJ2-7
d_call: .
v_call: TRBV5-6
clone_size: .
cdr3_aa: CASSLGSAHEQYF
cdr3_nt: TGTGCCAGCAGCTTGGGTAGCGCCCACGAGCAGTACTTC

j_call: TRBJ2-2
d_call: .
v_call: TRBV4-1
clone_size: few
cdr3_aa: CASSQESQLNTGELFF
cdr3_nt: TGCGCCAGCAGCCAAGAGAGCCAATTGAACACCGGGGAGCTGTTTTTT

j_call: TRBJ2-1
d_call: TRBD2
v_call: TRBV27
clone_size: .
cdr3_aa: CASSRTSGYNEQFF
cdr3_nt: TGTGCCAGCAGTCGGACTAGCGGTTACAATGAGCAGTTCTTC

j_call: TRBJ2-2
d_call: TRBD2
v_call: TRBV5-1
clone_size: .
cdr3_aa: CASSPGLAGVVPTGELFF
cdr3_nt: TGCGCCAGCAGCCCGGGACTAGCGGGGGTCGTGCCCACCGGGGAGCTGTTTTTT

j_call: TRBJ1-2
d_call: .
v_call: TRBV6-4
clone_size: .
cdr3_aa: CASSAEAGHGGYTF
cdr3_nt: TGTGCCAGCAGTGCAGAAGCGGGCCATGGTGGCTACACCTTC

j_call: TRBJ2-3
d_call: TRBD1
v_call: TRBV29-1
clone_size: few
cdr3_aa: CSVDQGADTQYF
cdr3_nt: TGCAGCGTGGATCAGGGGGCAGATACGCAGTATTTT

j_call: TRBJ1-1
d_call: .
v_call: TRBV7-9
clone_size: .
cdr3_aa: CASSLEGGNTEAFF
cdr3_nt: TGTGCCAGCAGCTTAGAAGGGGGGAACACTGAAGCTTTCTTT